The 21 T cell receptor beta chains below come from one sample, sequenced in a study of CD8 T cells in ankylosing spondylitis. TCRdb independently ran MiXCR on the 5' RACE reads; one entry per CDR3 protein. The data show 250,000 or so distinct CDR3 sequences, about 18% seen once. The source material was blood, either unsorted or a sorted T cell fraction (not recorded which). The receptor set was obtained from a male donor with ankylosing spondylitis or in good health (not recorded which).

In its sample, this clonotype was seen many times. V is TRBV10-3 and J is TRBJ2-2; the D gene could be TRBD1 or TRBD2 (5 bases each). Trimming pared 4 bases from V and 2 bases from J, leaving 8 bases between. Germline CDR1 ENHRY, CDR2 SYGVKD. The CDR3 runs to 14 residues. CDR3 coding DNA: TGTGCCATCAGTGGGGGACCTAACACCGGGGAGCTGTTTTTT. It yields the protein CAISGGPNTGELFF.

This clonotype was seen only a few times. This chain connects TRBV4-1 to TRBJ2-7, with a tentative D call TRBD2 (6 bases). The CDR3 spans 14 residues. Trimming shortened V by 1 base and J by 4 bases, and 11 bases separated the two germline ends. The germline V gene has CDR1 MGHRA and CDR2 YSYEKL. The CDR3 is CASSQVDRGYEQYF. CDR3 coding DNA: TGCGCCAGCAGCCAAGTTGACCGGGGGTACGAGCAGTACTTC.

This chain uses TRBV5-1 with TRBJ2-2; D ambiguous. The V and J ends lost 6 bases and 2 bases respectively, with 8 bases between them. CDR1 and CDR2 from the germline V gene are SGHRS and YFSETQ. CDR3 length equals 13 residues. The CDR3 loop is CASKRENTGELFF. In DNA form, the CDR3 reads TGCGCCAGCAAAAGAGAAAACACCGGGGAGCTGTTTTTT.

The gene calls are TRBV6-5 and TRBJ2-7; D is possibly TRBD2 (5 bases). The ends were cut back, 2 bases at V and 3 bases at J, with 11 bases in the middle. The CDR3 runs 14 residues. The germline V gene encodes CDR1 MNHEY and CDR2 SVGAGI. The CDR3 DNA reads as TGTGCCAGCAGTTACCGTGGCGGAGGCTACGAGCAGTACTTC. This encodes CASSYRGGGYEQYF.

This clonotype was observed at least ten times. The chain joins TRBV13 to TRBJ1-1; D unclear. The CDR3 is 14 residues long. The germline V gene encodes CDR1 PRHDT and CDR2 FYEKMQ (reference sequence). Trimming stripped 4 bases from V and 0 bases from J, with 9 bases between. For the CDR3, the DNA is TGTGCCAGCAGCTCCACGCCGGTGAACACTGAAGCTTTCTTT. It codes for CASSSTPVNTEAFF.

This clonotype was counted many times. This sequence joins TRBV27 and TRBJ2-7; the match to TRBD2 covers 10 bases. The CDR3 is 14 amino acids. Trimming at V came to 4 bases and at J to 0 bases, leaving 0 bases not matched to a gene. Germline V gene data show CDR1 as MNHEY and CDR2 as SMNVEV (reference sequence). The CDR3 nucleotides read TGTGCCAGCAGTTCTAGCGGGAGCTCCTACGAGCAGTACTTC. Translating it yields CASSSSGSSYEQYF.

CDR3 residues: CSAMGPRGYTF. In DNA form, the CDR3 reads TGCAGTGCTATGGGCCCACGGGGCTACACCTTC. The V and J genes are TRBV20-1 and TRBJ1-2; D remains ambiguous. V dropped 4 bases and J dropped 8 bases, with 11 bases sitting between them. The germline gives CDR1 DFQATT, CDR2 SNEGSKA (reference sequence). CDR3 length: 11 amino acids.

The V call is TRBV29-1, the J call TRBJ2-7; weak D call: TRBD1 (6 bases). CDR1 SQVTM and CDR2 ANQGSEA come from the germline V gene. Trimming removed 7 bases at V and 3 bases at J, with 16 bases between. This CDR3 is built from 13 residues. The chain's CDR3 is CSAQGHSVYEQYF. The CDR3 DNA sequence: TGCAGCGCCCAGGGACATTCAGTCTACGAGCAGTACTTC.

V gene TRBV7-9 combines with J gene TRBJ2-3; no clear D. The CDR3 contains 15 residues. The germline gives CDR1 SEHNR, CDR2 FQNEAQ (reference sequence). Trimming took 5 bases from V and 2 from J, leaving 14 bases between them. The DNA for the CDR3 is TGTGCCAGCAGCCCCTCAGAGGAACTCACAGATACGCAGTATTTT. Its translation: CASSPSEELTDTQYF.

The genes are TRBV2 and TRBJ2-7, with no clear D. V shed 10 bases and J shed 2 bases, with 12 bases lying between them. The CDR3 extends over 12 amino acids. Germline CDR1 SNHLY, CDR2 FYNNEI. The DNA of the CDR3 is TGTGCCACCTCGGACGGAACCTACGAGCAGTACTTC. It specifies CATSDGTYEQYF.

This chain links TRBV7-2 with TRBJ2-1; a possible D gene is TRBD2 (6 bases). This CDR3 has 16 amino acids. V shed 5 bases and J shed 0 bases, with 14 bases lying between them. Germline V gene lookup returns CDR1 SGHTA and CDR2 FQGNSA. The CDR3 loop reads CASSPMGLHSYNEQFF. CDR3 in DNA: TGTGCCAGCAGCCCAATGGGACTCCACTCCTACAATGAGCAGTTCTTC.

This clonotype came up a few times. The J gene is TRBJ2-7, the V gene TRBV5-6, with unresolved D. This CDR3 is built from 16 residues. Germline V CDR1 and CDR2: SGHDT, YYEEEE. Trimming removed 0 bases at V and 2 bases at J, with 15 bases between. CDR3 residues: CASSLASGLSAYEQYF. The CDR3 DNA follows: TGTGCCAGCAGCTTGGCGTCGGGTTTATCGGCCTACGAGCAGTACTTC.

The chain recombines TRBV12-3 or TRBV12-4 with TRBJ1-1; D ambiguous. V lost 7 bases, J lost 4 bases, and 16 bases lay in between. The CDR3 covers 14 residues. In DNA, the CDR3 is TGTGCCAGCAAAAATCCGCGGCGTGGCACTGAAGCTTTCTTT. It encodes CASKNPRRGTEAFF.

This clonotype has a handful of counts. The CDR3 DNA reads TGTGCCAGCAAAGCGACTGAAGCTTTCTTT. Its protein is CASKATEAFF. The rearrangement links TRBV12-3 or TRBV12-4 to TRBJ1-1; no clear D gene. This CDR3 region has 10 residues. V was cut by 7 bases and J by 5 bases, with 5 bases left in between.

In its sample, this clonotype was seen a few times. This rearrangement joins TRBV7-3 to TRBJ1-1, with a possible D match to TRBD1 (6 bases). Germline V gives CDR1 SGHTA, CDR2 FQGTGA. This CDR3 is 13 amino acids long. V was cut by 6 bases and J by 4 bases, with 12 bases left in between. The CDR3 spells CASSRTGITEAFF. The CDR3 DNA reads as TGTGCCAGCAGTCGTACAGGGATCACTGAAGCTTTCTTT.

The chain couples TRBV20-1 to TRBJ2-1; D possibly corresponds to TRBD2 (5 bases). Trimming took 1 base from V and 6 from J, leaving 10 bases between them. Germline V CDR1 and CDR2: DFQATT, SNEGSKA (reference sequence). The CDR3 has 13 residues. The CDR3 here is CSARALGVNEQFF. The CDR3, as DNA: TGCAGTGCTAGAGCACTCGGGGTCAATGAGCAGTTCTTC.

The chain combines TRBV20-1 with TRBJ2-5; 7 bases line up with TRBD1. The CDR3 is made up of 15 amino acids. V shed 0 bases, J shed 2 bases, and the junction held 6 bases outside the gene matches. Germline CDR1 reads DFQATT; CDR2 reads SNEGSKA (reference sequence). Here the CDR3 DNA reads TGCAGTGCTAGAGATCTAAGGGGGCCTCAAGAGACCCAGTACTTC. Its protein is CSARDLRGPQETQYF.

This clonotype has ten or more counts. The chain uses TRBV7-3 and TRBJ2-1, with D uncertain. From germline, CDR1 is SGHTA and CDR2 FQGTGA. This CDR3 has 16 residues. Between the trimmed V and J ends, which lost 6 bases and 4 bases, there was a span of 19 bases. CDR3: CASSPRKWPLYNEQFF. The CDR3 region has the DNA TGTGCCAGCAGTCCTCGGAAGTGGCCGCTATACAATGAGCAGTTCTTC.

J is TRBJ2-7 and V is TRBV5-8, with a possible D match to TRBD1 (6 bases). The CDR3 covers 13 residues. V lost 2 bases and J 6 bases, leaving 12 bases between the germline ends. Germline V gene data show CDR1 as SGHTS and CDR2 as YDEGEE. CDR3 nucleotide sequence: TGTGCCAGCAGCTTCACAGGGATCGGCGAGCAGTACTTC. It is translated as CASSFTGIGEQYF.

The rearrangement joins TRBV9 to TRBJ2-5, with D possibly matching TRBD1 (5 bases). Trimming stripped 4 bases from V and 11 bases from J, with 21 bases between. CDR3 length: 14 amino acids. The germline CDR1 and CDR2 sequences are SGDLS and YYNGEE. The CDR3 reads CASSPGETDRFQYF. The CDR3 region has the DNA TGTGCCAGCAGCCCGGGCGAGACAGATCGATTTCAGTACTTC.

V and J are TRBV28 and TRBJ2-7, with 8 nucleotides matching TRBD2. Unmatched junction bases numbered 9, after V lost 5 bases and J lost 3 bases. Germline V gene data show CDR1 as MDHEN and CDR2 as SYDVKM. The CDR3 totals 15 residues. The CDR3 DNA sequence: TGTGCCAGCAGTCCCATGGCGGGGGGCGGCTACGAGCAGTACTTC. Translating gives CASSPMAGGGYEQYF.